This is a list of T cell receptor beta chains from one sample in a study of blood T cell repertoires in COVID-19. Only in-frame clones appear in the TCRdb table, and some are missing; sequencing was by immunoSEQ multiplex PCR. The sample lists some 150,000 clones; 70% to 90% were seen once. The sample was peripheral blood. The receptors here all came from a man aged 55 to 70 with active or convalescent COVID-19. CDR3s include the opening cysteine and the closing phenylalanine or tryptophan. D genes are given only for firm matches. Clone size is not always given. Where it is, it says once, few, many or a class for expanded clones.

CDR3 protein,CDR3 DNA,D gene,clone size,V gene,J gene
CASSEPYEQYF,TGTGCCAGCAGTGAACCTTACGAGCAGTACTTC,.,.,TRBV6-1,TRBJ2-7
CASSLTANTEAFF,TGTGCCAGCAGCCTCACAGCGAACACTGAAGCTTTCTTT,.,.,TRBV5-5,TRBJ1-1
CASSRGQSQETQYF,TGCGCCAGCAGCCGAGGACAGTCACAAGAGACCCAGTACTTC,.,.,TRBV5-1,TRBJ2-5
CASSQGAGAGFSSPLHF,TGTGCCAGCAGTCAGGGGGCGGGGGCCGGCTTTAGTTCACCCCTCCACTTT,TRBD1,.,TRBV28,TRBJ1-6
CASSLIDRNTEAFF,TGTGCCAGCAGTTTAATCGACAGAAACACTGAAGCTTTCTTT,.,.,TRBV6-2/TRBV6-3,TRBJ1-1
CASSLEPGLGGYTF,TGCGCCAGCAGCTTGGAGCCAGGGCTAGGTGGCTACACCTTC,.,.,TRBV5-1,TRBJ1-2
CASSLASANTGELFF,TGTGCCAGCAGCTTAGCCAGTGCGAACACCGGGGAGCTGTTTTTT,.,few,TRBV7-7,TRBJ2-2
CASRDQQGQSDEKLFF,TGTGCCAGCAGAGACCAACAGGGACAGTCGGATGAAAAACTGTTTTTT,TRBD1,.,TRBV28,TRBJ1-4
CAWSKSRDISKQYF,TGTGCCTGGAGTAAGTCCCGGGACATTAGTAAGCAGTACTTC,.,.,TRBV30,TRBJ2-7
CATSDSSSSSTDTQYF,TGTGCCACCAGTGATTCTAGCAGTTCTAGCACAGATACGCAGTATTTT,.,.,TRBV24-1,TRBJ2-3
CSVEDRGLGQPQHF,TGCAGCGTTGAAGATCGGGGATTGGGGCAGCCCCAGCATTTT,.,.,TRBV29-1,TRBJ1-5